This T cell receptor beta chain is from a study of beta chain features in type 1 diabetes. This clone turned up a few times. The antigen is not known. The germline gives CDR1 LGHNA, CDR2 YNFKEQ. The CDR3 totals 14 residues. V shed 3 bases, J shed 9 bases, and the junction held 6 bases outside the gene matches. The entirety of the isolated RNA underwent reverse transcription, so expressed TCRB transcripts were sequenced. Assay: immunoSEQ multiplex PCR; the TCRdb copy retains only in-frame clones and omits some. The table records 300,000 to 400,000 clones, roughly 12% of them present only once. Notes on the study in general: Any HLA-type effect on TCRB rearrangement remained unresolved here.

V gene TRBV4-2 combines with J gene TRBJ1-5; 9 bases fit TRBD1. This receptor was identified in a man younger than 30 in good health. The sample comprised naive CD4+ T cells from blood. The CDR3 loop is CASSQRTGELPQHF. The CDR3 region has the DNA TGTGCCAGCAGCCAGAGGACAGGGGAGTTGCCCCAGCATTTT.